The T cell receptor (beta chain) described here comes from a study of blood T cell repertoires in COVID-19 (dated by TCRdb to the early 2020s). A note on the overall study: Collaborator samples came from the United States, Italy and Spain and covered acute and convalescent phases of COVID-19. The prospective study material was composed of cDNA or gDNA derived from T cells, B-cell-depleted T cells, or PBMCs. Subjects who had been exposed to COVID-19, were actively infected with it, or had recovered from it provided the deeply sampled blood TCRbeta repertoires that made up the dataset. The repertoires were made available in a free public database intended to serve as a resource for research on the immune response to SARS-CoV-2. Samples were obtained from the ongoing ImmuneRACE study (first 160 participants) and from 1,254 subjects provided by 6 global collaborators. A de-identified subject ID, COVID-19 status, age in years and sex were almost always included in the sample metadata. Where HLA class I and class II types were available, the types were taken from metadata supplied by the sample provider, not from assay-based typing. Beyond this particular receptor, the publication reports: Clinical and demographic metadata were provided uncurated, with the amount varying by source and participant.

TCRbeta CDR3 regions were amplified from genomic DNA using the immunoSEQ Assay, a bias-controlled multiplex PCR. In the original analysis: Within the assay, amplification of reference gene primers was used to estimate how many nucleated cells each sample contained. Sequence reads were collapsed and filtered to measure the absolute abundance of every unique TCRbeta CDR3 rearrangement. For each sample, productive Simpson clonality was calculated by taking the square root of Simpson's diversity index across productive rearrangements. TCRdb took this table from immuneACCESS and kept in-frame rearrangements with V and J called. Such tables lack part of the clones; where checked against another copy, unresolved V genes explain under half of the gap, and the rest is unexplained. The DNA was the basis for D and trimming; V, J and clone size are from that table. The sample table shows some 140,000 clones, and 80% to 85% are seen once. In total, the top ten clones hold about 5.5% of the sample.

To note about this clone: Its antigen remains undetermined. No base-level quality is on record; no much larger clone is a single base apart.

Participants in the prospective study were aged 18 to 89 years, lived in under 30 United States geographic areas, and enrolled through a virtual design. Cohort assignment in the prospective study relied on participant-reported clinical history from a screening survey and a study questionnaire. In the prospective study, mobile phlebotomists collected whole blood, serum and a nasopharyngeal or oropharyngeal swab from each participant. Participants in the prospective study had the option to provide additional blood draws and questionnaires over a roughly 2-month period. Blood samples from the prospective study were shipped frozen or at room temperature prior to DNA extraction. V trim: 4 bases; J trim: 5 bases; unmatched bases: 8. The CDR3 starts with the cysteine, ends with the phenylalanine, and has 16 residues. The entry retains the CDR3 DNA only, 48 bases that are in frame from base 1. According to the germline V gene, CDR1 reads LGHNA and CDR2 reads YNFKEQ.

The rearranged chain carries TRBV4-2 and TRBJ2-5, with TRBD2 matching 12 junction bases. The TCR originated in a man aged 40-49 years with acute COVID-19. The sequenced sample consisted of PBMCs or T cells enriched from blood (not recorded which). In nucleotide form, the sequence is TGTGCCAGCAGCCCCGCTAGCGGGGGGGCCACGGAGACCCAGTACTTC. It is translated as CASSPASGGATETQYF.